This TCR beta chain was captured by sequencing in a study of T-cell reconstitution after alpha-beta-depleted transplantation in children. This clonotype was recorded a few times. During its preparation, the TCRbeta library received unique molecular identifiers. TCRdb reprocessed the PCR reads via MiXCR and lists one record per CDR3 protein. The repertoire holds some 110,000 distinct CDR3 sequences, approximately 10% seen once, with less than 35% in the top ten. The CDR3 runs 16 residues. The germline CDR1 and CDR2 sequences are SEHNR and FQNEAQ (reference sequence). V was cut by 8 bases and J by 4 bases, with 23 bases left in between.

The clonotype was recovered from a boy between 2 and 15 years old with acute lymphoblastic leukemia, due to receive a stem cell transplant. The chain carries TRBV7-9 and TRBJ2-5; D uncertain. Sequenced here: PBMCs, sampled before TCRalphabeta/CD19-depleted stem cell transplant. The CDR3 coding sequence is TGTGCCAGCTCCCCCCCAGAAGGGCGCCGGCGAGAGACCCAGTACTTC. Translated, it gives CASSPPEGRRRETQYF.